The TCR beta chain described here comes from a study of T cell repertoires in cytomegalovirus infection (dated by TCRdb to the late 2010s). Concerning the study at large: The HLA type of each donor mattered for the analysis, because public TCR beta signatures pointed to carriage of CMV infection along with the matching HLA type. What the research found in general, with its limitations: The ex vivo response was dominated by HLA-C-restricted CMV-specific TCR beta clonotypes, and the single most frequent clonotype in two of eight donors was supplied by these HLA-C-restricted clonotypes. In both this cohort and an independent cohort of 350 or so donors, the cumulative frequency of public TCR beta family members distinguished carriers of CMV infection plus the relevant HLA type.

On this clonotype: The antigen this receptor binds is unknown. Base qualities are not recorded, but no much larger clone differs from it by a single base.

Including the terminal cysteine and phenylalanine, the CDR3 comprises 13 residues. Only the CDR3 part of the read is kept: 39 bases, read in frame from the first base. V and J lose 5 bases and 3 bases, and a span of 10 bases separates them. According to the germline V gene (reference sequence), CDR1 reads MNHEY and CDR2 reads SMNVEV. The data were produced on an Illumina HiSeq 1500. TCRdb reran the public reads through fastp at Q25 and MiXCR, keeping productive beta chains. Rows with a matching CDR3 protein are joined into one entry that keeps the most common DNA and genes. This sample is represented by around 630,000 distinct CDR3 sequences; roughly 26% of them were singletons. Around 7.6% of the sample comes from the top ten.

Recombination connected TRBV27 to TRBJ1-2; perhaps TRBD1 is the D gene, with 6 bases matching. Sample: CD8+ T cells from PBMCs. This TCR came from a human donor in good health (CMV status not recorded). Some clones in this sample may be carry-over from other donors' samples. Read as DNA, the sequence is TGTGCCAGCAGTCCCAGGGGTCACTATGGCTACACCTTC. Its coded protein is CASSPRGHYGYTF.